Given below is one TCR beta chain in context. From germline, CDR1 is MNHEY and CDR2 SVGAGI. V dropped 6 bases and J dropped 0; count of bases not matched to a gene: 1. The CDR3 runs to 13 residues. This record belongs to a study of blood T cell repertoires in COVID-19. Across the whole study: Samples came from the United States, Italy and Spain, spanning acute and convalescent COVID-19.

As originally analysed: Amplification with reference gene primers provided the estimates of nucleated cell counts. The assay was immunoSEQ multiplex PCR, and TCRdb's table has in-frame clones only and misses some. The V and J calls and the clone size are those of that table, but D and trimming were determined from the DNA. This sample has about half a million clones; 89% occur once, and the top ten carry roughly 1%. The chain uses TRBV6-5 and TRBJ1-2; 7 positions agree with TRBD1. Sequencing used peripheral blood. This TCR was sampled from a man aged 18 to 29 with COVID-19, enrolled during active disease. CDR3 sequence: CASRGQSNYGYTF. In DNA form, the CDR3 reads TGTGCCAGCAGGGGACAGTCTAACTATGGCTACACCTTC.